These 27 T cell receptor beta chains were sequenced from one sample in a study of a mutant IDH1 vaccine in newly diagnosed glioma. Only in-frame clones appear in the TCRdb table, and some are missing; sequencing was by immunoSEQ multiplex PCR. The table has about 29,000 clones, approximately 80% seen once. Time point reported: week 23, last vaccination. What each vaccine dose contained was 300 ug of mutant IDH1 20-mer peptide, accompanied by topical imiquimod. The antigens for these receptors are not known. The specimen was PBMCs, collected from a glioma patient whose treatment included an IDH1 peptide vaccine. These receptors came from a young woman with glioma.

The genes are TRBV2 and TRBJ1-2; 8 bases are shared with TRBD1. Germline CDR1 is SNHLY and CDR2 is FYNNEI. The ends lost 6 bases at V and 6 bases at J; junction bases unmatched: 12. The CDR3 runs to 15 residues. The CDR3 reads CASSENRGTYNGYTF. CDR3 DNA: TGTGCCAGCAGCGAGAACAGGGGGACTTACAATGGCTACACCTTC.

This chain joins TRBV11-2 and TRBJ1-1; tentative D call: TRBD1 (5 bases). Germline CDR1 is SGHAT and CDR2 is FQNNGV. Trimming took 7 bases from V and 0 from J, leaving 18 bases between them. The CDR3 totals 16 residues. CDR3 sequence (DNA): TGTGCCAGCAAACCCTACCAGGGCGGATTGAACACTGAAGCTTTCTTT. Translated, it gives CASKPYQGGLNTEAFF.

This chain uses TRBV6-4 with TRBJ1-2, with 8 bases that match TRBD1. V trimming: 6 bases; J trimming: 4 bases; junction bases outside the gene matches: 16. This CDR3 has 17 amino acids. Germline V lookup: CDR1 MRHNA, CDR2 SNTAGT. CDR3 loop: CASSANLNQGAFYGYTF. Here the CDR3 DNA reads TGTGCCAGCAGCGCAAACCTAAACCAGGGGGCATTCTATGGCTACACCTTC.

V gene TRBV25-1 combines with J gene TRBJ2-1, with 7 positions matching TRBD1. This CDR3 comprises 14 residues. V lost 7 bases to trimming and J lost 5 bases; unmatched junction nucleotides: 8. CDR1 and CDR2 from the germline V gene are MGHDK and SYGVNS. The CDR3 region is CASTKTTGNNEQFF. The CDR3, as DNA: TGTGCCAGCACTAAAACGACAGGGAACAATGAGCAGTTCTTC.

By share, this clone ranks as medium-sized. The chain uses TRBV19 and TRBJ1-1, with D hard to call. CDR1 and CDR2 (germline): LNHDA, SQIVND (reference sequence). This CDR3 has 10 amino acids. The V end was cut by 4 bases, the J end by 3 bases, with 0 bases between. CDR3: CASSNTEAFF. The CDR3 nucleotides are TGTGCCAGTAGTAACACTGAAGCTTTCTTT. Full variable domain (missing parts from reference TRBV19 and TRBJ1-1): DGGITQSPKYLFRKEGQNVTLSCEQNLNHDAMYWYRQDPGQGLRLIYYSQIVNDFQKGDIAEGYSVSREKKESFPLTVTSAQKNPTAFYLCASSNTEAFFGQGTRLTVV.

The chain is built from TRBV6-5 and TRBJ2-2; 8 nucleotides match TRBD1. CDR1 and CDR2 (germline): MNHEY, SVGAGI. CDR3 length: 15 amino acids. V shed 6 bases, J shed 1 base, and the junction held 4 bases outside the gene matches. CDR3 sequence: CASRPGGVNTGELFF. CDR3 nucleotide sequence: TGTGCCAGCAGGCCAGGGGGCGTGAACACCGGGGAGCTGTTTTTT.

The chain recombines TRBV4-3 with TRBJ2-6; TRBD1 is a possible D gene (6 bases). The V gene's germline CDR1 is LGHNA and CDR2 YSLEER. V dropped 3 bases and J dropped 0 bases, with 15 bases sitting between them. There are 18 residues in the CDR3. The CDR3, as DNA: TGCGCCAGCAGCCAGGAAGAGGGACAATTCTCTGGGGCCAACGTCCTGACTTTC. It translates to CASSQEEGQFSGANVLTF.

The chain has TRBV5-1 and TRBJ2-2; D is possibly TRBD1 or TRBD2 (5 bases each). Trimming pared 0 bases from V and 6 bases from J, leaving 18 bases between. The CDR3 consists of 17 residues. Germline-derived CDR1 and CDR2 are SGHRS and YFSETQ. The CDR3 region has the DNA TGCGCCAGCAGCTTGGCCCGTGTGGGGGTTCGGGCCGGGGAGCTGTTTTTT. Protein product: CASSLARVGVRAGELFF.

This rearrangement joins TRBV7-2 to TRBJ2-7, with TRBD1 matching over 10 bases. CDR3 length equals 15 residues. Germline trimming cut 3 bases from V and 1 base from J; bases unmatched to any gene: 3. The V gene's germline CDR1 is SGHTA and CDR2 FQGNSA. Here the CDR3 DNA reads TGTGCCAGCAGCTTCCCGGGACAGGGGTCCTACGAGCAGTACTTC. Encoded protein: CASSFPGQGSYEQYF.

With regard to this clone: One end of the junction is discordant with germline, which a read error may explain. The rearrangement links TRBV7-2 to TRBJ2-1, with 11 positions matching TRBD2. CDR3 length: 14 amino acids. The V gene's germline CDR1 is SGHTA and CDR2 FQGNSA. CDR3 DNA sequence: TGTGCCAGCAGCCTAGCGGGAGGTGCCAATGAGCAGTTCTTC. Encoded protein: CASSLAGGANEQFF. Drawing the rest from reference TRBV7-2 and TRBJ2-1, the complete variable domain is GAGVSQSPSNKVTEKGKDVELRCDPISGHTALYWYRQSLGQGLEFLIYFQGNSAPDKSGLPSDRFSAERTGGSVSTLTIQRTQQEDSAVYLCASSLAGGANEQFFGPGTRLTVL.

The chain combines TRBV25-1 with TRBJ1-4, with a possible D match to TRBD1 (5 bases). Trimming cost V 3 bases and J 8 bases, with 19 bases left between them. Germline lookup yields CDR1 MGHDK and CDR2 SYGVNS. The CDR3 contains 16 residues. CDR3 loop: CASSEAGTDWEEKLFF. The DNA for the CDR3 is TGTGCCAGCAGTGAGGCGGGGACGGACTGGGAGGAAAAACTGTTTTTT.

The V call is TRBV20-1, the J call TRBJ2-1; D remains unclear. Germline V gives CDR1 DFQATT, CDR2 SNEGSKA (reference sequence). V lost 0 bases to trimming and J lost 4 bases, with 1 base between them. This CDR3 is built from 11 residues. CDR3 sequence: CSARDYNEQFF. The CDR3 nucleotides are TGCAGTGCTAGAGATTACAATGAGCAGTTCTTC.

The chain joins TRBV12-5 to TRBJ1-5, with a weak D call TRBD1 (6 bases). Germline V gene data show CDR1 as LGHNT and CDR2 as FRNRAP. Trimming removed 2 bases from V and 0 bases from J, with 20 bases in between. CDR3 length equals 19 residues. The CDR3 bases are TGTGCTAGTGGTTTGACCCTGTCAGGGGACCTTTATAGCAATCAGCCCCAGCATTTT. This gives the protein CASGLTLSGDLYSNQPQHF.

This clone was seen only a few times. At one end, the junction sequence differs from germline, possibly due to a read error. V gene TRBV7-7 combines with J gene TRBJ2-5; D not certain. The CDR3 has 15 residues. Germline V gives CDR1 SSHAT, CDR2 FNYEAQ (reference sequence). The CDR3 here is CASSLAYSNEETQYF. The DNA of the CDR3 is TGTGCTAGCAGCTTAGCATACTCGAACGAAGAGACCCAGTACTTC.

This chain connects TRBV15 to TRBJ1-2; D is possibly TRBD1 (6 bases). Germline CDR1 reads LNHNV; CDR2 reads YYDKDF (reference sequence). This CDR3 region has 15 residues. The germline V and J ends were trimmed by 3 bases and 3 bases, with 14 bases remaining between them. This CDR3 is CATSSSQGGDYGYTF. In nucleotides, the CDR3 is TGTGCCACCAGCAGTTCACAGGGAGGCGACTATGGCTACACCTTC.

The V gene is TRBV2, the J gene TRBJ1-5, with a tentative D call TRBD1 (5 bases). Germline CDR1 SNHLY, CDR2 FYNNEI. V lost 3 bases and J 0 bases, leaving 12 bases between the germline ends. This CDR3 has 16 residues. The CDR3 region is CASSDEGPYSNQPQHF. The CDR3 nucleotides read TGTGCCAGCAGTGACGAGGGACCTTATAGCAATCAGCCCCAGCATTTT.

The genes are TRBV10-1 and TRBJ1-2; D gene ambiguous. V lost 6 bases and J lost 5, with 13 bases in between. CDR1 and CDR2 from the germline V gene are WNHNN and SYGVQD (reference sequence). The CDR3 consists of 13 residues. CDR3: CASSPGSYYGYTF. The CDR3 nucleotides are TGCGCCAGCAGCCCCGGGTCTTATTATGGCTACACCTTC.

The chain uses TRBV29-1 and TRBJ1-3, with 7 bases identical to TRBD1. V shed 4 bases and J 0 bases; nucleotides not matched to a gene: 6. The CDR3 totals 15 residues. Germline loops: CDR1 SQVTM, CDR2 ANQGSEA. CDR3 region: CSVGGDSDSGNTIYF. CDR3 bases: TGCAGCGTTGGAGGGGACAGCGACTCTGGAAACACCATATATTTT.

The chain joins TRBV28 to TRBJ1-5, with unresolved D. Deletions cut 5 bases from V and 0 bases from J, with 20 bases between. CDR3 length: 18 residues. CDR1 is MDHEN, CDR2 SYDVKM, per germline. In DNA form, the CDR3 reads TGTGCCAGCAGTCAACGGATTAATTGGAGTATTAGCAATCAGCCCCAGCATTTT. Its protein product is CASSQRINWSISNQPQHF. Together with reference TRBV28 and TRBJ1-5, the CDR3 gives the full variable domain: DVKVTQSSRYLVKRTGEKVFLECVQDMDHENMFWYRQDPGLGLRLIYFSYDVKMKEKGDIPEGYSVSREKKERFSLILESASTNQTSMYLCASSQRINWSISNQPQHFGDGTRLSIL.

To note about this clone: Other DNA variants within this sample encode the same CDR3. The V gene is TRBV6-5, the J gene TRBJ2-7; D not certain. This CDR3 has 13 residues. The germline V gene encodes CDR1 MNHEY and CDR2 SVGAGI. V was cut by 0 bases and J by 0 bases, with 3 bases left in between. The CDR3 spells CASSYSSSYEQYF. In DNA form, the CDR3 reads TGTGCCAGCAGTTACTCGTCCTCCTACGAGCAGTACTTC.

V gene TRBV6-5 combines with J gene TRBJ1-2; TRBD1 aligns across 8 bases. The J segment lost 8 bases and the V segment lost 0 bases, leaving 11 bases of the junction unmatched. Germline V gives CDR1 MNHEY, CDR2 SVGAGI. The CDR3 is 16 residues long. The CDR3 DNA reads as TGTGCCAGCAGTTACTCGTTGAGCGGACAGGGAAACGGCTACACCTTC. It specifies CASSYSLSGQGNGYTF.

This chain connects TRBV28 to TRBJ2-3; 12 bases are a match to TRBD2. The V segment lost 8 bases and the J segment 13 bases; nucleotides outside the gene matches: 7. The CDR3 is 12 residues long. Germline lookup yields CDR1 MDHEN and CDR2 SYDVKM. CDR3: CASHTASGGEYF. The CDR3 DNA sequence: TGTGCCAGCCACACAGCTAGCGGGGGGGAGTATTTT.

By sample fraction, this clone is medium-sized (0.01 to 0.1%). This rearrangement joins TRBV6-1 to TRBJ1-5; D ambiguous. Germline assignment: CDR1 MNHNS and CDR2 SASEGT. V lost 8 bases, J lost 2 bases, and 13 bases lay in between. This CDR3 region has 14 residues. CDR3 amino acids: CASSLDIGNQPQHF. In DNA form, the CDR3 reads TGTGCCAGCTCGTTGGATATTGGCAATCAGCCCCAGCATTTT.

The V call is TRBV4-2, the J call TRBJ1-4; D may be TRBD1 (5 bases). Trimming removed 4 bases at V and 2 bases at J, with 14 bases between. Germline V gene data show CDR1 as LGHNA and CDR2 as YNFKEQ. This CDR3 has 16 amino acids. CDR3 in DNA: TGTGCCAGCAGCCCTCAGCGGGACCTTACTAATGAAAAACTGTTTTTT. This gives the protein CASSPQRDLTNEKLFF.

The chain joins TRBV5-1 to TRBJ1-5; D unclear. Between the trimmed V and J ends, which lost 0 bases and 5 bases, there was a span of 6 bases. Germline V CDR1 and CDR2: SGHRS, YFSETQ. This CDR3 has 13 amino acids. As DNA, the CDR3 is TGCGCCAGCAGCTTGGCTTTGGATCAGCCCCAGCATTTT. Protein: CASSLALDQPQHF.

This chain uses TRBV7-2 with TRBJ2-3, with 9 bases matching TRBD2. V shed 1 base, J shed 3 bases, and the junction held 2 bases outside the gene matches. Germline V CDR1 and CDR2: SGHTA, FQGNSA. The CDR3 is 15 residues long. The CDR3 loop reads CASSLGLAGTDTQYF. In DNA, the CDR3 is TGTGCCAGCAGCTTAGGCCTAGCGGGAACAGATACGCAGTATTTT.

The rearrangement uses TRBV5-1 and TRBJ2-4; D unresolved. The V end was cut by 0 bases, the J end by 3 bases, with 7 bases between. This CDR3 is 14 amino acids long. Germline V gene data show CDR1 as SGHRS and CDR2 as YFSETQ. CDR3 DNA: TGCGCCAGCAGCTTGGGCGCAGTCAAAAACATTCAGTACTTC. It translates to CASSLGAVKNIQYF.